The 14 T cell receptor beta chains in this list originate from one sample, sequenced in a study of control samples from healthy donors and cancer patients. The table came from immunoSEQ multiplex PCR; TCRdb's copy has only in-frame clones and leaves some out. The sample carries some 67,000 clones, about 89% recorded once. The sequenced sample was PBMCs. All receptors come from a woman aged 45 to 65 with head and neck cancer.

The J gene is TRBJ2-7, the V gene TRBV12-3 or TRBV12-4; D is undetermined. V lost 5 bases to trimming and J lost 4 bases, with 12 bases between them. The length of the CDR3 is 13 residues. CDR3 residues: CASSDSTSYEQYF. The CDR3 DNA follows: TGTGCCAGCAGTGACTCTACTTCATACGAGCAGTACTTC.

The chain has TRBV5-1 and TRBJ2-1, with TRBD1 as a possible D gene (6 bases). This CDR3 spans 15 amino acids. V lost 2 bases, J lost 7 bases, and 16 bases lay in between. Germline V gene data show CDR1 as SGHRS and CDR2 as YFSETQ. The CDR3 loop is CASSFGTSTTNEQFF. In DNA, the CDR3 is TGCGCCAGCAGCTTTGGGACAAGCACGACGAATGAGCAGTTCTTC.

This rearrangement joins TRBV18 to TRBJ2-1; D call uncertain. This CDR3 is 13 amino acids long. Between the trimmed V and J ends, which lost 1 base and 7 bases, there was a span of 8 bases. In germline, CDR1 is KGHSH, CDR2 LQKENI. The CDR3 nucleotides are TGTGCCAGCTCACCACTTATCAATAATGAGCAGTTCTTC. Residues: CASSPLINNEQFF.

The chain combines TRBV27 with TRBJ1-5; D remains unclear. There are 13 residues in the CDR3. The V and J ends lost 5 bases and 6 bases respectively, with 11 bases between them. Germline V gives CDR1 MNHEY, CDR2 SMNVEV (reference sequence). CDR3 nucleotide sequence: TGTGCCAGCAGTCGCGGGGAACGTCAGCCCCAGCATTTT. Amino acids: CASSRGERQPQHF.

CDR3 sequence (DNA): TGTGCCAGCAACGTCCGGGGGTTAACTAATGAAAAACTGTTTTTT. Amino acid sequence: CASNVRGLTNEKLFF. This chain joins TRBV6-5 and TRBJ1-4, with D perhaps TRBD1 (5 bases). The germline V and J ends were trimmed by 7 bases and 1 base, with 13 bases remaining between them. The CDR3 has 15 amino acids. Germline V gene data show CDR1 as MNHEY and CDR2 as SVGAGI.

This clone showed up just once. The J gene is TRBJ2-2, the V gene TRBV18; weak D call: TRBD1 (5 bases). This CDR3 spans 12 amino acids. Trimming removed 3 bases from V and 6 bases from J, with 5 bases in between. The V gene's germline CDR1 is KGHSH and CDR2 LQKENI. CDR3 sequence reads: CASSPRAGELFF. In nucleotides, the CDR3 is TGTGCCAGCTCACCCAGGGCCGGGGAGCTGTTTTTT. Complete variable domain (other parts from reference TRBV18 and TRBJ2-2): NAGVMQNPRHLVRRRGQEARLRCSPMKGHSHVYWYRQLPEEGLKFMVYLQKENIIDESGMPKERFSAEFPKEGPSILRIQQVVRGDSAAYFCASSPRAGELFFGEGSRLTVL.

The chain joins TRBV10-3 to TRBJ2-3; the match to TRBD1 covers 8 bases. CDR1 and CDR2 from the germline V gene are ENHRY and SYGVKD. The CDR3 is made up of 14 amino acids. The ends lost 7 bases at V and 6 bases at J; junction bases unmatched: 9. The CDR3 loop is CAINDDRGFDTQYF. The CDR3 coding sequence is TGTGCCATCAACGATGACAGGGGATTTGATACGCAGTATTTT.

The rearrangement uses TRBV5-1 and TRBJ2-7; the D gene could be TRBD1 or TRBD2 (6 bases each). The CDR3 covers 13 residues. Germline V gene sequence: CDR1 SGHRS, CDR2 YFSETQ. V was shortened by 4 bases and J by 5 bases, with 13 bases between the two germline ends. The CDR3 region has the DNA TGCGCCAGCAGCCCCGAGGGGGGAAACGAGCAGTACTTC. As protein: CASSPEGGNEQYF. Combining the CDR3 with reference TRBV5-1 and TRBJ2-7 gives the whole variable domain KAGVTQTPRYLIKTRGQQVTLSCSPISGHRSVSWYQQTPGQGLQFLFEYFSETQRNKGNFPGRFSGRQFSNSRSEMNVSTLELGDSALYLCASSPEGGNEQYFGPGTRLTVT.

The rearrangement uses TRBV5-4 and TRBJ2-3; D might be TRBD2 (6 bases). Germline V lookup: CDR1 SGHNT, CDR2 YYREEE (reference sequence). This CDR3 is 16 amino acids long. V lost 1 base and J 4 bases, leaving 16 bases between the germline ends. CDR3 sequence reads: CASSLRRGAEADTQYF. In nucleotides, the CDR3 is TGTGCCAGCAGCTTGAGGCGGGGAGCAGAAGCAGATACGCAGTATTTT.

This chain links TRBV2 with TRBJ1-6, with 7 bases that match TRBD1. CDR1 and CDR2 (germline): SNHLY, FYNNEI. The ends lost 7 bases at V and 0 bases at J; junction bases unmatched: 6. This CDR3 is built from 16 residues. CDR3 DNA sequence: TGTGCCAGCACTCGACAGGGTACCTCCTATAATTCACCCCTCCACTTT. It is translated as CASTRQGTSYNSPLHF.

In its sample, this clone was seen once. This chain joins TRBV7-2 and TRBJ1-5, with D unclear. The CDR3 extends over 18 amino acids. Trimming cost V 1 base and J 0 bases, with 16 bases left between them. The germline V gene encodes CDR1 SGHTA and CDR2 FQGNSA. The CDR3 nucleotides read TGTGCCAGCAGCTTAGATGAGGGTTATGGTTATAGCAATCAGCCCCAGCATTTT. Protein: CASSLDEGYGYSNQPQHF.

CDR3 loop: CASSRPDRGLTGNTIYF. In DNA, the CDR3 is TGCGCCAGCAGTCGACCTGACAGGGGGTTAACCGGAAACACCATATATTTT. This sequence joins TRBV23-1 and TRBJ1-3; 9 nucleotides line up with TRBD1. TRBV23-1 is designated an ORF whose function remains uncertain. Trimming at V came to 4 bases and at J to 4 bases, leaving 11 bases not matched to a gene. The CDR3 spans 17 residues.

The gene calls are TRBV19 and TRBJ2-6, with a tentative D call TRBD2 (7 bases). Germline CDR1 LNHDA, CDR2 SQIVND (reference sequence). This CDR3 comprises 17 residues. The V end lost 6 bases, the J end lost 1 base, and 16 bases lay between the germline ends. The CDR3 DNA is TGTGCCAGTAGATCGCGGGGAGGGGGATCTGGGGCCAACGTCCTGACTTTC. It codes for CASRSRGGGSGANVLTF.

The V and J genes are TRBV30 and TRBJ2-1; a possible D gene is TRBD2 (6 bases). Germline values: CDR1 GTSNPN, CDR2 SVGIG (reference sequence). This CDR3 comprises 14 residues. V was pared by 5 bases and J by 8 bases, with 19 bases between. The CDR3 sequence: CAWAPGLWGYEQFF. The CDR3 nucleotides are TGTGCCTGGGCCCCGGGACTGTGGGGATATGAGCAGTTCTTC.